These T cell receptor beta chains were read from a single sample in a study of beta chain features in type 1 diabetes. The repertoire was sequenced with immunoSEQ multiplex PCR; TCRdb's copy has only in-frame clones and lacks some. The profile shows around 600,000 clones, approximately 13% of them singletons. The source material was naive CD4+ T cells from blood. Receptors were obtained from a man aged 25-45 years with type 1 diabetes. The CDR3 runs from the conserved cysteine through the conserved F or W. A D gene is named only where the DNA matches it firmly. The size entry is marked missing in some rows and otherwise reads once, few, many or a size class.

CDR3 DNA	CDR3 protein	clone size	V gene	J gene	D gene
TGTGCCAGCAGTTTAGTTAGGGGACAGCCTGGGGCCAACGTCCTGACTTTC	CASSLVRGQPGANVLTF	NA	TRBV28	TRBJ2-6	TRBD1
TGCGCCAGCAGCCAAGCCCGGCTATCTGGGGCCAACGTCCTGACTTTC	CASSQARLSGANVLTF	few	TRBV4-3	TRBJ2-6	NA
TGTGCCAGCTCACCAAGGGGGGCTAATGAAAAACTGTTTTTT	CASSPRGANEKLFF	few	TRBV18	TRBJ1-4	NA
TGTGCCAGCAGCCCGTACAGGGGTCCCCCCTATGGCTACACCTTC	CASSPYRGPPYGYTF	few	TRBV7-9	TRBJ1-2	TRBD1
TGTGCCAGCAGCGTAGGTCCGGGTCAGGATGAAAAACTGTTTTTT	CASSVGPGQDEKLFF	NA	TRBV9	TRBJ1-4	NA
TGTGCCTGGAGTGGTGGGACAGGTAGCAATCAGCCCCAGCATTTT	CAWSGGTGSNQPQHF	NA	TRBV30	TRBJ1-5	TRBD1
TGTGCCAGCAGCCAAGCAGGGGAGCGGGGCTACACCTTC	CASSQAGERGYTF	few	TRBV4-2	TRBJ1-2	NA
TGCGCCAGCAGCCAAGATAGGCTAGCCTACGAGACCCAGTACTTC	CASSQDRLAYETQYF	few	TRBV4-3	TRBJ2-5	NA
TGTGCCAGTAGTATTGGGGACAGCACAGATACGCAGTATTTT	CASSIGDSTDTQYF	NA	TRBV19	TRBJ2-3	NA
TGTGCCAGTGCCTCTCGGGCATTCTACAATGAGCAGTTCTTC	CASASRAFYNEQFF	NA	TRBV19	TRBJ2-1	NA
TGTGCCAGCAGTTCCTTCTCGGGGGGCGACTACGATACGCAGTATTTT	CASSSFSGGDYDTQYF	few	TRBV6-6	TRBJ2-3	NA
TGCAGCGCCTCTGGGGGGACAGGGGCCCTTAGCGGGGAGCTGTTTTTT	CSASGGTGALSGELFF	NA	TRBV29-1	TRBJ2-2	TRBD1
TGCGCCAGCAGCCAAGAAGCGGGGGGCCGCACAGATACGCAGTATTTT	CASSQEAGGRTDTQYF	NA	TRBV4-3	TRBJ2-3	TRBD2
TGTGCCAGCAGCCCTGACAGAAACTATGGCTACACCTTC	CASSPDRNYGYTF	few	TRBV7-8	TRBJ1-2	NA
TGTGCCAGCAGTTTGAGACAGGCCAACAATGAGCAGTTCTTC	CASSLRQANNEQFF	NA	TRBV27	TRBJ2-1	NA
TGTGCCAGCAGCTCAGGGTACCTCAGTAGGGACACAGATACGCAGTATTTT	CASSSGYLSRDTDTQYF	NA	TRBV7-9	TRBJ2-3	NA
TGTGCCAGCTCACCAGACAGGGGCCTTGCGGGAGCTTTCTTT	CASSPDRGLAGAFF	NA	TRBV18	TRBJ1-1	TRBD1
TGTGCCAGTAGTGTCCTACAGGGCGGCTACAATACGCAGTATTTT	CASSVLQGGYNTQYF	once	TRBV19	TRBJ2-3	NA
TGTGCCAGCAGTGAAGACAGGGAGTCTGGCTACACCTTC	CASSEDRESGYTF	NA	TRBV2	TRBJ1-2	NA
TGTGCCAGCAGTTTAGGCCGGGAGACCCAGTACTTC	CASSLGRETQYF	NA	TRBV6-6	TRBJ2-5	NA
TGTGCCAGCAGCAAAGACCTGGCAGGGCTTGTCGGGGAGCTGTTTTTT	CASSKDLAGLVGELFF	NA	TRBV21-1	TRBJ2-2	NA
TGTGCCAGCTCTCGAAGCGGGGGTTACTCTGGAGATACGCAGTATTTT	CASSRSGGYSGDTQYF	NA	TRBV18	TRBJ2-3	TRBD2
TGCGCCAGCAGCTTAGACAAGTACAATGAGCAGTTCTTC	CASSLDKYNEQFF	few	TRBV5-1	TRBJ2-1	NA
TGTGCCATCAGTCGGCAGGGCGGATACGAGCAGTACTTC	CAISRQGGYEQYF	few	TRBV10-3	TRBJ2-7	NA
TGTGCCAGCTCCCCGGGACAGGGGGCAGAAGCTTTCTTT	CASSPGQGAEAFF	few	TRBV18	TRBJ1-1	TRBD1
TGTGCCAGCAGCTTAGCGCCCATGCACGGTAATGAAAAACTGTTTTTT	CASSLAPMHGNEKLFF	NA	TRBV7-6	TRBJ1-4	NA
TGCGCCAGCAGCCGGGACAGGGATGGCTACACCTTC	CASSRDRDGYTF	NA	TRBV5-1	TRBJ1-2	TRBD1
TGTGCCAGCAGTGGGGACTTCACAGATACGCAGTATTTT	CASSGDFTDTQYF	NA	TRBV25-1	TRBJ2-3	NA
TGTGCCAGCAGCACTGCAGGGGGCCCACGGTATGGCTACACCTTC	CASSTAGGPRYGYTF	NA	TRBV13	TRBJ1-2	TRBD1
TGTGCCAGCAATCCCCGTTCAGATACGCAGTATTTT	CASNPRSDTQYF	few	TRBV7-2	TRBJ2-3	NA
TGTGCCAGCAGTGTGAAAGGCGGGGGTCCCCGCGTCGACGAGCAGTACTTC	CASSVKGGGPRVDEQYF	few	TRBV6-1	TRBJ2-7	TRBD2
TGTGCCAGCAGTCCCGGACAGGGTGGGACAGATACGCAGTATTTT	CASSPGQGGTDTQYF	few	TRBV2	TRBJ2-3	TRBD1
TGTGCCAGCAGTGATAGCGGGGGGCACTATGGCTACACCTTC	CASSDSGGHYGYTF	NA	TRBV2	TRBJ1-2	NA
TGCGCCAGCAGTTTATTACCAGTCTTTACAGGGACGGGGAATTCACCCCTCCACTTT	CASSLLPVFTGTGNSPLHF	few	TRBV4-3	TRBJ1-6	NA
TGCGCCAGCAGCCAAGATCACGTCGGGGCCAATCAACATGGCTACACCTTC	CASSQDHVGANQHGYTF	few	TRBV4-3	TRBJ1-2	NA
TGTGCCAGCAGCCCACCATCCTACGAGCAGTACTTC	CASSPPSYEQYF	NA	TRBV7-9	TRBJ2-7	NA
TGTGCCAGCAGCGAACGACAGGGAGCCTACGAGCAGTACTTC	CASSERQGAYEQYF	few	TRBV7-9	TRBJ2-7	TRBD1
TGTGCCAGCTCACCAAATAGGGGATGGGCTTTCTTT	CASSPNRGWAFF	NA	TRBV18	TRBJ1-1	NA
TGTGCCAGCACCCCGACAGTTACGAACACTGAAGCTTTCTTT	CASTPTVTNTEAFF	few	TRBV2	TRBJ1-1	NA
TGTGCCAGCAACCGATTGGGGGCTGTGGTGAACACTGAAGCTTTCTTT	CASNRLGAVVNTEAFF	few	TRBV9	TRBJ1-1	NA
TGCGCCAGCAGTGAGGTCCCAGACAGCAATCAGCCCCAGCATTTT	CASSEVPDSNQPQHF	NA	TRBV10-2	TRBJ1-5	NA
TGTGCCAGCAGTCCCACGCGGGGGGATGGGTATAGAAACACCATATATTTT	CASSPTRGDGYRNTIYF	few	TRBV28	TRBJ1-3	NA
TGTGCCAGCAGCCAAGATGCGGACACTAATGAAAAACTGTTTTTT	CASSQDADTNEKLFF	NA	TRBV4-2	TRBJ1-4	NA
TGTGCCAGCAGCTTGGCGGGGGGCTACAATTCACCCCTCCACTTT	CASSLAGGYNSPLHF	NA	TRBV5-6	TRBJ1-6	NA
TGTGCCAGCAGCCCCGTAGGGCGGGGCAGCCCGCGATGGGAGCAGTACTTC	CASSPVGRGSPRWEQYF	NA	TRBV7-3	TRBJ2-7	NA
TGTGCCAGCAGCCCACAGGGGTATGGAAACACCATATATTTT	CASSPQGYGNTIYF	few	TRBV11-1	TRBJ1-3	TRBD1
TGTGCCAGCAGTTTGGTGGGGAACACCGGGGAGCTGTTTTTT	CASSLVGNTGELFF	NA	TRBV2	TRBJ2-2	NA
TGTGCCAGCAGTGATCTCGGGGTGGCCGGGGAGCTGTTTTTT	CASSDLGVAGELFF	NA	TRBV2	TRBJ2-2	NA
TGTGCCACCAGGACAGGGACAGGAAACACCATATATTTT	CATRTGTGNTIYF	NA	TRBV15	TRBJ1-3	TRBD1
TGTGCCAGCAGGTCCCAAGAGACCCAGTACTTC	CASRSQETQYF	NA	TRBV28	TRBJ2-5	NA
TGTGCCAGCAGCTTTCAGGGGCTGGGAAACACCATATATTTT	CASSFQGLGNTIYF	few	TRBV7-2	TRBJ1-3	NA
TGTGCCAGCAATGGACAGGGGGCGAACTACGAGCAGTACTTC	CASNGQGANYEQYF	NA	TRBV2	TRBJ2-7	TRBD1
TGTGCCAGCAGTGAATGGACGGGGAACATTCAGTACTTC	CASSEWTGNIQYF	few	TRBV2	TRBJ2-4	NA